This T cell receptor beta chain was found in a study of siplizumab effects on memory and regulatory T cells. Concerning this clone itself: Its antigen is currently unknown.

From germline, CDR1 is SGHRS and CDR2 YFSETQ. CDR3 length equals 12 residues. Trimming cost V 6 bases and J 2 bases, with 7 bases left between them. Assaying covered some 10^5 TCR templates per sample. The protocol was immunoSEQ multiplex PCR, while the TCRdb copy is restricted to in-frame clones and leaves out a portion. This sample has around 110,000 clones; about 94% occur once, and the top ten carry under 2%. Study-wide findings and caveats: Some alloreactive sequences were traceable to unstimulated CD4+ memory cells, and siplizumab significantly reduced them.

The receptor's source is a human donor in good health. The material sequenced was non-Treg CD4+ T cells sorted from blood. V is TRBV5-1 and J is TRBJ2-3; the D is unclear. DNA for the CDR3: TGCGCCAGCACCCCCGACACAGATACGCAGTATTTT. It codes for CASTPDTDTQYF.